A single sample is the source of the 15 T cell receptor delta chains below, sequenced in a study of Vδ1+ human thymocytes. Study results and limitations: In the thymus, TRG and TRD repertoires looked highly polyclonal with Gaussian CDR3 lengths.

Sequences come from RNA converted to cDNA by reverse transcription. Pooled V-gene forward primers with one constant-region reverse primer generated the CDR3 amplicons by multiplex PCR. TCRdb fed the multiplex PCR reads into CATT to redo clone calling. The data hold 50,000 to 75,000 delta-chain clones, with around 16% observed a single time. The antigens these receptors bind are not known. The specimen was Vdelta1+ gamma-delta thymocytes from the thymus. Indicated subset: FACS-sorted CD3+ TCRalphabeta- TCRVdelta1+ TCRVdelta2- thymocytes. These receptors all come from a girl under three years old who had congenital heart surgery.

The chain recombines TRAV29/DV5 with TRDJ1, with 8 bases fitting TRDD3. Germline V gives CDR1 NSMFDY, CDR2 ISSIKDK. The CDR3 has 20 amino acids. Trimming removed 3 bases from V and 0 bases from J; junction bases left unmatched: 22. In nucleotides, the CDR3 is TGTGCAGCAACCGTAGGGATACGCGGGTACATTTCCTTGTACACCGATAAACTCATCTTT. Its translation: CAATVGIRGYISLYTDKLIF.

As concerns this clone: The junction differs from germline at one of its ends, possibly a read error. The chain combines TRDV1 with TRDJ1; 12 bases agree with TRDD3. The germline V gene encodes CDR1 TSWWSYY and CDR2 QGS. The CDR3 extends over 25 amino acids. CDR3 in DNA: TGTTCTCTTGGGGCCCCTTTGGGTTATCCCACTCCTTTTACTGGGGGATACCCACTTCTCGGTAAACTCATCTTT. This sequence encodes CSLGAPLGYPTPFTGGYPLLGKLIF.

On this clone itself: In the same sample, other DNA sequences code for this CDR3. The rearrangement joins TRDV1 to TRDJ1; D is ambiguous. The CDR3 runs 13 residues. Germline V lookup: CDR1 TSWWSYY, CDR2 QGS. Deletions cut 1 base from V and 3 bases from J, with 6 bases between. The CDR3 here is CALGERPPDKLIF. CDR3 in DNA: TGTGCTCTTGGGGAACGCCCTCCCGATAAACTCATCTTT.

The chain links TRDV1 to TRDJ1; 12 nucleotides line up with TRDD3. Germline V gives CDR1 TSWWSYY, CDR2 QGS. This CDR3 is built from 26 residues. The junction had 40 bases not matched to a gene; V was cut back by 4 bases and J by 7 bases. CDR3 bases: TGTGCTCTTGGGGTACCGCCCCCCACCTTTCCTACGTCGGGGTACTGGGGGATACTTACCACTACTAAACTCATCTTT. It is translated as CALGVPPPTFPTSGYWGILTTTKLIF.

The table lists this clone with a few counts. The chain couples TRDV1 to TRDJ1; TRDD3 matches 13 bases. There are 17 residues in the CDR3. Looked up from germline, CDR1 is TSWWSYY and CDR2 is QGS. V shed 3 bases and J 0 bases; nucleotides not matched to a gene: 4. The chain's CDR3 is CALGDLTGGYDTDKLIF. Here the CDR3 DNA reads TGTGCTCTTGGGGACCTAACTGGGGGATACGACACCGATAAACTCATCTTT.

V usage is TRDV1 and J usage is TRDJ1, with 11 bases lining up with TRDD3. The CDR3 totals 16 residues. Germline V gene lookup returns CDR1 TSWWSYY and CDR2 QGS. The ends lost 4 bases at V and 10 bases at J; junction bases unmatched: 14. CDR3 DNA sequence: TGTGCTCTTGGGGGAACTACTAAACTGGGGGATAGGGGACTCATCTTT. It yields the protein CALGGTTKLGDRGLIF.

This clone was found a few times. The chain carries TRDV1 and TRDJ1; D perhaps matches TRDD3 (10 bases). Germline-derived CDR1 and CDR2 are TSWWSYY and QGS. This CDR3 is 23 amino acids long. Trimming pared 2 bases from V and 8 bases from J, leaving 42 bases between. The CDR3 is CALGEARPSYPWARLGDRGKLIF. DNA for the CDR3: TGTGCTCTTGGGGAAGCCCGGCCTTCCTACCCCTGGGCCCGACTGGGGGATCGGGGAAAACTCATCTTT.

The chain uses TRDV1 and TRDJ1, with D possibly matching TRDD3 (6 bases). The V and J ends lost 0 bases and 0 bases respectively, with 59 bases between them. In germline, CDR1 is TSWWSYY, CDR2 QGS. The CDR3 extends over 32 amino acids. The CDR3 loop is CALGELTYAQFQNGRFGPKQPGGARYTDKLIF. In DNA form, the CDR3 reads TGTGCTCTTGGGGAACTTACGTACGCCCAATTCCAAAACGGGCGCTTTGGGCCTAAACAGCCGGGGGGAGCCCGGTACACCGATAAACTCATCTTT.

This clone was observed a few times. This chain links TRDV1 with TRDJ1; 10 bases are shared with TRDD3. The V gene's germline CDR1 is TSWWSYY and CDR2 QGS. V lost 0 bases to trimming and J lost 3 bases; unmatched junction nucleotides: 16. This CDR3 region has 20 residues. The CDR3 DNA reads as TGTGCTCTTGGGGAACTGCGTACTGGGGGATCCCATCGAGTCCCCGATAAACTCATCTTT. Amino acid sequence: CALGELRTGGSHRVPDKLIF.

This clone was counted only a few times. The chain couples TRDV1 to TRDJ1; D is unclear. This CDR3 is 17 amino acids long. In germline, CDR1 is TSWWSYY, CDR2 QGS. V dropped 8 bases and J dropped 0 bases, with 22 bases sitting between them. The CDR3 loop is CALSLQPPVSYTDKLIF. In DNA, the CDR3 is TGTGCTCTTTCCCTCCAACCCCCCGTTTCGTACACCGATAAACTCATCTTT.

The sample holds a few counts of this clone. The chain carries TRDV1 and TRDJ1; 9 bases map to TRDD3. The CDR3 spans 18 residues. Per germline, CDR1 TSWWSYY and CDR2 QGS. The V and J ends lost 1 base and 3 bases, in that order; junction bases with no gene match: 12. As DNA, the CDR3 is TGTGCTCTTGGGGAACATTCTGAGTGGGGGATAAAACCCGATAAACTCATCTTT. Protein sequence: CALGEHSEWGIKPDKLIF.

The chain recombines TRDV1 with TRDJ1; 9 bases map to TRDD3. The CDR3 covers 18 residues. The V gene's germline CDR1 is TSWWSYY and CDR2 QGS. Trimming at V came to 7 bases and at J to 0 bases, leaving 15 bases not matched to a gene. In nucleotides, the CDR3 is TGTGCTCTTGACGGTTCGGGTACTGGGGGACCGAACACCGATAAACTCATCTTT. It codes for CALDGSGTGGPNTDKLIF.

V is TRDV1 and J is TRDJ1, with a weak D call TRDD3 (6 bases). The CDR3 is 18 residues long. The V gene lost 2 bases and the J gene lost 0 bases, with 19 bases spanning the gap. The germline V gene has CDR1 TSWWSYY and CDR2 QGS. The CDR3 nucleotides read TGTGCTCTTGGGGAAAAGGAACGCTGGGGATGGTACACCGATAAACTCATCTTT. This codes for CALGEKERWGWYTDKLIF.

The chain is built from TRDV1 and TRDJ1, with 9 bases aligning to TRDD3. Looked up from germline, CDR1 is TSWWSYY and CDR2 is QGS. With 2 bases clipped from V and 4 bases from J, the junction kept 23 bases outside the gene matches. The CDR3 contains 21 residues. CDR3 protein: CALGEGKINALGGYFGDKLIF. The CDR3 region has the DNA TGTGCTCTTGGGGAAGGAAAAATCAACGCCTTGGGGGGATACTTCGGCGATAAACTCATCTTT.

The sample holds a few counts of this clone. J is TRDJ1 and V is TRDV1; 11 nucleotides agree with TRDD3. The ends lost 2 bases at V and 3 bases at J; junction bases unmatched: 20. Germline loops: CDR1 TSWWSYY, CDR2 QGS. The CDR3 spans 21 residues. CDR3 DNA: TGTGCTCTTGGGGAATGGACTGTTCGGAGGTGGGGGATACGTCTCGCCGATAAACTCATCTTT. Its protein is CALGEWTVRRWGIRLADKLIF.